These 8 T cell receptor beta chains came from one sample sequenced in a study of tumor-infiltrating lymphocytes in primary liver carcinoma. Unsorted bulk tissue of about 20-30 mg yielded co-extracted RNA and DNA. A primer matching the constant region was used to make TCR beta cDNA from 500 to 650 ng of total RNA. TCR beta libraries came from three nested multiplex PCR rounds using slightly modified ARM-PCR. TRBV1-TRBV30 forward primers and a C-beta reverse primer were used in the first two PCR rounds, which each ran for about 11 cycles. One entry per CDR3 protein, called by TCRdb with MiXCR from the multiplex PCR reads. The sample has approximately 100,000 distinct CDR3 sequences, about 70% seen once; the top ten hold 12%. Sequenced sample: liver tumor tissue from sampling region 2. Subset denoted: tumor region T2, inferior pole. The origin of the receptors is a woman aged 60-70 years with primary liver carcinoma and hepatitis B virus infection.

This clonotype came up a few times. Mismatch with germline at one junction end may stem from a read error. The chain couples TRBV7-8 to TRBJ1-1; maybe TRBD1 (6 bases). CDR3 size: 13 residues. Germline V gives CDR1 SGHVS, CDR2 FQNEAQ. Here the CDR3 DNA reads TGTGCCAGCAGCTTAGCACAGGGCCTGGCGGCTTCCTTT. It encodes CASSLAQGLAASF.

This rearrangement joins TRBV7-9 to TRBJ2-7, with a tentative D call TRBD1 (6 bases). The CDR3 loop spans 15 amino acids. The V gene lost 2 bases and the J gene lost 4 bases, with 15 bases spanning the gap. Looked up from germline, CDR1 is SEHNR and CDR2 is FQNEAQ (reference sequence). The CDR3 region is CASSLTAAGTYEQYF. In DNA, the CDR3 is TGTGCCAGCAGCTTAACGGCGGCAGGGACATACGAGCAGTACTTC.

Worth noting for this clonotype: A much larger clonotype is one base distant, so this may be a read error. V gene TRBV5-5 combines with J gene TRBJ1-1; no reliable D call. The CDR3 consists of 14 residues. V was cut by 4 bases and J by 0 bases, with 10 bases left in between. In germline, CDR1 is SGHKS, CDR2 YYEKEE (reference sequence). CDR3 sequence reads: CASSIDNLNTEAFF. Here the CDR3 DNA reads TGTGCCAGCAGCATCGACAACCTGAACACTGAAGCTTTCTTT.

Sample share makes this clonotype large. This chain links TRBV11-2 with TRBJ1-6; D gene uncertain. Germline lookup yields CDR1 SGHAT and CDR2 FQNNGV. V was shortened by 0 bases and J by 10 bases, with 13 bases between the two germline ends. The length of the CDR3 is 15 residues. CDR3 in amino acids: CASSLEVAAISPLHF. CDR3 nucleotides: TGTGCCAGCAGCTTAGAAGTGGCAGCTATCTCACCCCTCCACTTT.

This clonotype was found once. The DNA is left out, because the CDR3 cannot be placed on it with certainty; the CDR3 is given as TCRdb lists it. V and J are TRBV6-5 and TRBJ1-2; the table's TRBD1 call for D was not verified on the DNA. CDR1 is MNHEY and CDR2 is SVGAGI in the germline V gene. The CDR3 adds up to 17 amino acids, both ends counted. This CDR3 is CVSSTSYRGTPNYGCTF.

Of note for this clonotype: Germline and junction disagree at one end, which may indicate a read error. V is TRBV7-9 and J is TRBJ1-5; 7 nucleotides agree with TRBD1. The CDR3 runs to 16 residues. CDR1 is SEHNR and CDR2 is FQNEAQ in the germline V gene (reference sequence). The CDR3 loop is CASSLGGAGGNQAQHF. Here the CDR3 DNA reads TGTGCCAGCAGCTTAGGTGGGGCAGGGGGGAATCAGGCCCAGCATTTT.

About this clonotype: One end of the junction is discordant with germline, which a read error may explain. The V call is TRBV4-1, the J call TRBJ2-7, with a possible D match to TRBD1 (6 bases). The germline V gene has CDR1 MGHRA and CDR2 YSYEKL. This CDR3 comprises 13 residues. CDR3 sequence reads: CVSSQQGEYEQNF. The CDR3 coding sequence is TGCGTCAGCAGCCAACAGGGAGAATACGAGCAGAACTTC.

The chain recombines TRBV11-1 with TRBJ2-7, with D maybe TRBD1 (6 bases). The CDR3 is 15 amino acids. The germline V gene has CDR1 SGHAT and CDR2 FQDESV (reference sequence). V gave up 9 bases and J gave up 6 bases, with 24 bases separating them. The CDR3: CASSARTAGPREQYF. For the CDR3, the DNA is TGTGCCAGTAGCGCTCGGACAGCAGGACCACGCGAGCAGTACTTC.